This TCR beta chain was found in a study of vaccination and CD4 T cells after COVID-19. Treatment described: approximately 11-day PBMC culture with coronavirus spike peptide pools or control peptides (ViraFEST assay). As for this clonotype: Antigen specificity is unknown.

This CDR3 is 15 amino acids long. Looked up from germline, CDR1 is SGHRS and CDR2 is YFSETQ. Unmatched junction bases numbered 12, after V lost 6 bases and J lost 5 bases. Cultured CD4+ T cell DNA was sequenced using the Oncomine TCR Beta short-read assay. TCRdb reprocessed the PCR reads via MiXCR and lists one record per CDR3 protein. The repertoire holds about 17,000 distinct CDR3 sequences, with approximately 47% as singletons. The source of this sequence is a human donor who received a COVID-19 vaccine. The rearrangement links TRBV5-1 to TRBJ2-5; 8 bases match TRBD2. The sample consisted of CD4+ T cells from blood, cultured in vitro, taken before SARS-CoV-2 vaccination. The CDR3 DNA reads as TGCGCCAGCAAGGTATCCGGGGGGGCCAGGGAGACCCAGTACTTC. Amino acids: CASKVSGGARETQYF.